A single sample gave rise to the 18 T cell receptor beta chains below, sequenced in a study of blood T cell repertoires in COVID-19. Generated by immunoSEQ multiplex PCR, the TCRdb table keeps only in-frame clones and is missing some. The sample lists under 200,000 clones; around nine tenths were seen once. The specimen sequenced was peripheral blood. The receptors come from a young man with active or convalescent COVID-19.

V gene TRBV14 combines with J gene TRBJ2-3; no clear D gene. CDR3 size: 13 residues. The V end lost 1 base, the J end lost 2 bases, and 4 bases lay between the germline ends. Germline lookup yields CDR1 SGHDN and CDR2 FVKESK. Written as DNA, the CDR3 is TGTGCCAGCAGCCAAGTTAACACAGATACGCAGTATTTT. Amino acid sequence: CASSQVNTDTQYF. Filled out from reference TRBV14 and TRBJ2-3, the complete variable domain reads EAGVTQFPSHSVIEKGQTVTLRCDPISGHDNLYWYRRVMGKEIKFLLHFVKESKQDESGMPNNRFLAERTGGTYSTLKVQPAELEDSGVYFCASSQVNTDTQYFGPGTRLTVL.

The V call is TRBV7-9, the J call TRBJ2-1; D is possibly TRBD2 (5 bases). Germline CDR1 and CDR2: SEHNR and FQNEAQ (reference sequence). V lost 5 bases to trimming and J lost 7 bases, with 9 bases between them. CDR3 length equals 12 residues. The CDR3 sequence: CASSLGMNEQFF. The CDR3 DNA reads as TGTGCCAGCAGCCTCGGGATGAATGAGCAGTTCTTC.

V and J are TRBV5-1 and TRBJ2-1; unclear D gene. CDR3 length: 14 residues. V lost 6 bases and J lost 0, with 10 bases in between. The germline CDR1 and CDR2 sequences are SGHRS and YFSETQ. CDR3 bases: TGCGCCAGCAAGGTAGCTTACTCCTACAATGAGCAGTTCTTC. Its translation: CASKVAYSYNEQFF.

This chain uses TRBV7-9 with TRBJ2-3; TRBD2 aligns across 8 bases. Trimming took 5 bases from V and 3 from J; bases not matched to a gene: 10. CDR3 size: 16 residues. CDR1 and CDR2 (germline): SEHNR, FQNEAQ (reference sequence). CDR3 in amino acids: CASSPLGRLATDTQYF. CDR3 DNA: TGTGCCAGCAGCCCTCTTGGGCGACTAGCGACAGATACGCAGTATTTT.

The chain carries TRBV11-2 and TRBJ1-4; 8 positions agree with TRBD1. The CDR3 runs to 15 residues. J lost 8 bases, V lost 3 bases, and 8 bases had no gene match. The germline V gene encodes CDR1 SGHAT and CDR2 FQNNGV. The CDR3 DNA sequence: TGTGCCAGCAGCTTCACGACAGGGGTGAGCGAAAAACTGTTTTTT. It codes for CASSFTTGVSEKLFF. Variable domain in full (rest from reference TRBV11-2 and TRBJ1-4): EAGVAQSPRYKIIEKRQSVAFWCNPISGHATLYWYQQILGQGPKLLIQFQNNGVVDDSQLPKDRFSAERLKGVDSTLKIQPAKLEDSAVYLCASSFTTGVSEKLFFGSGTQLSVL.

V usage is TRBV6-2 or TRBV6-3 and J usage is TRBJ1-5; D is undetermined. The CDR3 length is 16 residues. Germline lookup yields CDR1 MNHEY and CDR2 SVGEGT. V was pared by 0 bases and J by 4 bases, with 13 bases between. In DNA, the CDR3 is TGTGCCAGCAGTTACTCGAAGGTGGCGGGGAATCAGCCCCAGCATTTT. Protein sequence: CASSYSKVAGNQPQHF.

The chain has TRBV7-3 and TRBJ1-4; D is perhaps TRBD1 (6 bases). Per germline, CDR1 SGHTA and CDR2 FQGTGA. The CDR3 totals 17 residues. V shed 0 bases and J shed 6 bases, with 17 bases lying between them. For the CDR3, the DNA is TGTGCCAGCAGCTTAACCGCTGTCCTGGCAGGGGATGAAAAACTGTTTTTT. Protein product: CASSLTAVLAGDEKLFF.

The rearrangement links TRBV2 to TRBJ1-2, with D hard to call. In germline, CDR1 is SNHLY, CDR2 FYNNEI. Between the trimmed V and J ends, which lost 4 bases and 4 bases, there was a span of 13 bases. The CDR3 sequence is 14 residues long. Here the CDR3 reads CASSVGSGGYGYTF. CDR3 in DNA: TGTGCCAGCAGTGTAGGCTCGGGTGGCTATGGCTACACCTTC.

The rearrangement links TRBV12-3 or TRBV12-4 to TRBJ2-5; D gene ambiguous. Trimming pared 6 bases from V and 5 bases from J, leaving 10 bases between. The CDR3 sequence is 12 residues long. CDR3 protein: CASSPRGETQYF. The CDR3 bases are TGTGCCAGCAGCCCCCGCGGCGAGACCCAGTACTTC.

This clone was counted once. This sequence joins TRBV5-6 and TRBJ1-6; TRBD1 agrees at 8 bases. The V segment lost 0 bases and the J segment 9 bases; nucleotides outside the gene matches: 5. CDR1 is SGHDT, CDR2 YYEEEE, per germline. The CDR3 loop spans 15 amino acids. The CDR3 spells CASSLVGQGASPLHF. CDR3 bases: TGTGCCAGCAGCTTGGTTGGTCAGGGGGCTTCACCCCTCCACTTT. The full variable domain, rest sourced from reference TRBV5-6 and TRBJ1-6, is DAGVTQSPTHLIKTRGQQVTLRCSPKSGHDTVSWYQQALGQGPQFIFQYYEEEERQRGNFPDRFSGHQFPNYSSELNVNALLLGDSALYLCASSLVGQGASPLHFGNGTRLTVT.

This clone was observed a single time. The chain couples TRBV12-3 or TRBV12-4 to TRBJ2-1, with D hard to call. Trimming stripped 4 bases from V and 5 bases from J, with 9 bases between. The CDR3 totals 13 residues. CDR3 region: CASSSSQNNEQFF. The CDR3 nucleotides read TGTGCCAGCAGTTCATCACAGAACAATGAGCAGTTCTTC.

This chain links TRBV10-1 with TRBJ1-1, with unresolved D. This CDR3 has 15 amino acids. V dropped 0 bases and J dropped 4 bases, with 12 bases sitting between them. Germline loops: CDR1 WNHNN, CDR2 SYGVQD (reference sequence). CDR3 residues: CASSESNERSTEAFF. DNA of the CDR3: TGCGCCAGCAGTGAGTCCAATGAGAGGAGCACTGAAGCTTTCTTT.

The rearrangement links TRBV10-1 to TRBJ2-1; weak D call: TRBD2 (6 bases). Germline V CDR1 and CDR2: WNHNN, SYGVQD (reference sequence). The CDR3 has 15 amino acids. V lost 1 base and J 1 base, leaving 8 bases between the germline ends. CDR3 in amino acids: CASSEFGGSYNEQFF. CDR3 coding DNA: TGCGCCAGCAGTGAGTTTGGGGGGTCCTACAATGAGCAGTTCTTC.

Here the CDR3 reads CASSFTGTQGNSPLHF. The CDR3 DNA reads as TGCGCCAGCAGCTTCACGGGGACCCAGGGGAATTCACCCCTCCACTTT. The chain carries TRBV5-1 and TRBJ1-6; TRBD1 might be the D (6 bases). Germline assignment: CDR1 SGHRS and CDR2 YFSETQ. The CDR3 is made up of 16 amino acids. Trimming took 2 bases from V and 7 from J, leaving 16 bases between them.

V gene TRBV6-5 combines with J gene TRBJ1-3; unclear D gene. This CDR3 is built from 15 residues. Germline CDR1 and CDR2: MNHEY and SVGAGI. Trimming took off 6 bases at V and 2 bases at J, with 14 bases between the two ends. CDR3 protein: CASRLGVKAGNTIYF. Here the CDR3 DNA reads TGTGCCAGCAGACTCGGGGTTAAGGCTGGAAACACCATATATTTT.

V gene TRBV28 combines with J gene TRBJ1-1; 8 bases line up with TRBD1. This CDR3 has 13 residues. The germline V gene encodes CDR1 MDHEN and CDR2 SYDVKM. J gave up 5 bases and V 3 bases, and 2 bases lay outside the gene matches. The CDR3 DNA reads as TGTGCCAGCAGTTTCCACAGGGGGACTGAAGCTTTCTTT. Protein sequence: CASSFHRGTEAFF.

V gene TRBV5-1 combines with J gene TRBJ2-7; TRBD2 agrees at 10 bases. Looked up from germline, CDR1 is SGHRS and CDR2 is YFSETQ. The CDR3 is 16 amino acids. V lost 0 bases, J lost 2 bases, and 5 bases stayed unmatched. As DNA, the CDR3 is TGCGCCAGCAGCTTGGGACTAGCGGGCCAAGCCTACGAGCAGTACTTC. This sequence encodes CASSLGLAGQAYEQYF.

V usage is TRBV5-4 and J usage is TRBJ1-2, with 9 nucleotides matching TRBD1. The germline CDR1 and CDR2 sequences are SGHNT and YYREEE (reference sequence). The CDR3 is 15 residues long. After removal of 4 bases from V and 2 bases from J, the junction contained 6 bases not matched to a gene. CDR3 sequence: CASSAGTGQNYGYTF. The CDR3 DNA reads as TGTGCCAGCAGCGCGGGGACAGGGCAGAACTATGGCTACACCTTC.